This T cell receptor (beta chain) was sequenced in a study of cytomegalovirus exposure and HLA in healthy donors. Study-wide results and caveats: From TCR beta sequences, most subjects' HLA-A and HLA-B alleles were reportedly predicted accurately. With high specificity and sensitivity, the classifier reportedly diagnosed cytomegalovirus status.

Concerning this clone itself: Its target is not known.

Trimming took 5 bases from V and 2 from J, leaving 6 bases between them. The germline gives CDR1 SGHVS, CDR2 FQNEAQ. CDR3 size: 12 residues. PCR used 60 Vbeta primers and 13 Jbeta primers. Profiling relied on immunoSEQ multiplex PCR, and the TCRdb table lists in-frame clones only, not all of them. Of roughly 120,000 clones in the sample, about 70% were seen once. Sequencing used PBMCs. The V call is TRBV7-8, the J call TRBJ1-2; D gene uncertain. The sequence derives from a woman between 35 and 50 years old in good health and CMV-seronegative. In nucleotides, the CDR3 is TGTGCCAGCAGCCGGTCGAACTATGGCTACACCTTC. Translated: CASSRSNYGYTF.